The 20 T cell receptor beta chains below come from one sample, sequenced in a study of cytomegalovirus exposure and HLA in healthy donors. The PCR made use of 60 Vbeta and 13 Jbeta primers. The protocol was immunoSEQ multiplex PCR, while the TCRdb copy is restricted to in-frame clones and leaves out a portion. The profile covers about 130,000 clones, with approximately 82% appearing a single time and 20% taken by the ten largest. The sample was PBMCs. The source is a man between 18 and 35 years old in good health and CMV-seropositive.

The chain employs TRBV7-2 and TRBJ1-2, with 8 bases fitting TRBD1. Germline V gives CDR1 SGHTA, CDR2 FQGNSA. This CDR3 comprises 12 residues. With V trimmed by 10 bases and J by 6 bases, 7 bases remained unmatched. CDR3: CATTGQVDGYTF. For the CDR3, the DNA is TGTGCCACCACGGGACAGGTGGATGGCTACACCTTC.

This clone was counted between two and nine times. Other DNA sequences in this specimen translate into the identical CDR3. This chain connects TRBV6-5 to TRBJ2-7; 10 positions match TRBD1. The CDR3 is 16 residues long. The V segment lost 0 bases and the J segment 5 bases; nucleotides outside the gene matches: 7. CDR1 is MNHEY, CDR2 SVGAGI, per germline. DNA of the CDR3: TGTGCCAGCAGTTACTCGACTGGGACAGGGGTACACGAGCAGTACTTC. It codes for CASSYSTGTGVHEQYF.

The chain employs TRBV13 and TRBJ2-5, with D unclear. Deletions cut 0 bases from V and 9 bases from J, with 11 bases between. The CDR3 has 13 amino acids. Germline V gene data show CDR1 as PRHDT and CDR2 as FYEKMQ (reference sequence). CDR3 nucleotides: TGTGCCAGCAGCTTAGGTCAAGAGATGGCCCAGTACTTC. As protein: CASSLGQEMAQYF.

J is TRBJ2-1 and V is TRBV5-1; 8 nucleotides line up with TRBD2. The CDR3 loop spans 17 amino acids. Trimming removed 2 bases from V and 9 bases from J; junction bases left unmatched: 16. Germline V gene data show CDR1 as SGHRS and CDR2 as YFSETQ. The CDR3 DNA is TGCGCCAGCAGCTTCGGGGTGGCGGGGGGCCCTGTAACTGAGCAGTTCTTC. This translates into CASSFGVAGGPVTEQFF.

This chain joins TRBV30 and TRBJ2-5; a weak D match, TRBD2 (7 bases). The last part of the DNA fits TRBJ2-7 better; the J call may be wrong. Germline V lookup: CDR1 GTSNPN, CDR2 SVGIG (reference sequence). This CDR3 has 14 residues. CDR3 sequence reads: CATILGGGYYEQYF. Here the CDR3 DNA reads TGTGCTACCATCTTAGGGGGGGGCTATTACGAGCAGTACTTC.

This clone was picked up a small number of times. V gene TRBV4-2 combines with J gene TRBJ1-3; 7 nucleotides align to TRBD1. Germline V gene data show CDR1 as LGHNA and CDR2 as YNFKEQ. The V and J ends lost 5 bases and 4 bases, in that order; junction bases with no gene match: 8. This CDR3 region has 15 residues. The CDR3 region has the DNA TGTGCCAGCAGCTCCCAACAGGGGTCCGGAAACACCATATATTTT. Its translation is CASSSQQGSGNTIYF.

The gene calls are TRBV10-1 and TRBJ2-3, with D perhaps matching TRBD1 (6 bases). V lost 0 bases and J lost 5, with 9 bases in between. The CDR3 contains 14 residues. Germline assignment: CDR1 WNHNN and CDR2 SYGVQD (reference sequence). The CDR3 reads CASSESTGKDTQYF. The CDR3 nucleotides are TGCGCCAGCAGTGAGTCTACAGGGAAAGATACGCAGTATTTT.

V is TRBV7-9 and J is TRBJ2-7; D gene uncertain. V dropped 2 bases and J dropped 5 bases, with 4 bases sitting between them. The CDR3 runs to 11 residues. Germline lookup yields CDR1 SEHNR and CDR2 FQNEAQ (reference sequence). The CDR3 protein is CASSLTDEQYF. The DNA of the CDR3 is TGTGCCAGCAGCTTAACGGACGAGCAGTACTTC.

The V call is TRBV18, the J call TRBJ2-1, with D perhaps matching TRBD1 (5 bases). This CDR3 has 17 residues. CDR1 is KGHSH, CDR2 LQKENI, per germline. Trimming took off 3 bases at V and 4 bases at J, with 19 bases between the two ends. Written as DNA, the CDR3 is TGTGCCAGCTCACCTCAGCCGAGTGGGGCGTTATACAATGAGCAGTTCTTC. This encodes CASSPQPSGALYNEQFF.

This rearrangement joins TRBV19 to TRBJ1-1, with 9 positions matching TRBD1. This CDR3 comprises 12 residues. V was clipped by 9 bases and J by 3 bases; unmatched bases: 2. Germline V gene lookup returns CDR1 LNHDA and CDR2 SQIVND (reference sequence). The chain's CDR3 is CASGQGHTEAFF. For the CDR3, the DNA is TGTGCCAGCGGACAGGGGCACACTGAAGCTTTCTTT. Complete variable domain (other parts from reference TRBV19 and TRBJ1-1): DGGITQSPKYLFRKEGQNVTLSCEQNLNHDAMYWYRQDPGQGLRLIYYSQIVNDFQKGDIAEGYSVSREKKESFPLTVTSAQKNPTAFYLCASGQGHTEAFFGQGTRLTVV.

CDR3 DNA: TGTGCCAGCAGGAACCAGGGCACAGATACGCAGTATTTT. It codes for CASRNQGTDTQYF. The J gene is TRBJ2-3, the V gene TRBV6-4; no definite D call. CDR1 is MRHNA, CDR2 SNTAGT, per germline. The CDR3 sequence is 13 residues long. V was pared by 6 bases and J by 1 base, with 8 bases between.

The rearrangement joins TRBV6-5 to TRBJ2-1; 7 bases match TRBD1. V dropped 6 bases and J dropped 5; count of bases not matched to a gene: 4. The CDR3 totals 13 residues. Germline assignment: CDR1 MNHEY and CDR2 SVGAGI. CDR3 amino acids: CASSTGADNEQFF. The CDR3 region has the DNA TGTGCCAGCAGCACAGGGGCAGACAATGAGCAGTTCTTC.

The chain uses TRBV5-4 and TRBJ2-1, with D tentatively TRBD1 (6 bases). There are 15 residues in the CDR3. Germline CDR1 and CDR2: SGHNT and YYREEE (reference sequence). V lost 2 bases and J lost 4, with 13 bases in between. Written as DNA, the CDR3 is TGTGCCAGCAGCTTTGACAGGCAGGGGTACAATGAGCAGTTCTTC. It codes for CASSFDRQGYNEQFF. The entire variable domain, with the rest obtained from reference TRBV5-4 and TRBJ2-1, is as follows: ETGVTQSPTHLIKTRGQQVTLRCSSQSGHNTVSWYQQALGQGPQFIFQYYREEENGRGNFPPRFSGLQFPNYSSELNVNALELDDSALYLCASSFDRQGYNEQFFGPGTRLTVL.

This clone showed up just a few times. This chain uses TRBV6-1 with TRBJ1-1; weak D call: TRBD1 (5 bases). Trimming removed 5 bases from V and 4 bases from J, with 14 bases in between. The CDR3 sequence is 14 residues long. CDR1 MNHNS and CDR2 SASEGT come from the germline V gene. CDR3 DNA sequence: TGTGCCAGCAGTATGGGGGAGGAGATCACTGAAGCTTTCTTT. It yields the protein CASSMGEEITEAFF.

The chain has TRBV6-1 and TRBJ1-2, with 7 bases matching TRBD1. V shed 7 bases, J shed 4 bases, and the junction held 6 bases outside the gene matches. This CDR3 has 13 amino acids. In germline, CDR1 is MNHNS, CDR2 SASEGT. DNA for the CDR3: TGTGCCAGCAATCCGGGACAGACCTATGGCTACACCTTC. Its translation is CASNPGQTYGYTF.

This clone was seen a few times. The V gene is TRBV5-4, the J gene TRBJ1-2; TRBD1 might be the D (5 bases). V lost 3 bases and J 4 bases, leaving 16 bases between the germline ends. Germline lookup yields CDR1 SGHNT and CDR2 YYREEE (reference sequence). The CDR3 length is 15 residues. DNA of the CDR3: TGTGCCAGCAGCTGGGGGGACGGTGGGGCCTATGGCTACACCTTC. Its protein is CASSWGDGGAYGYTF.

The chain links TRBV7-2 to TRBJ1-2; maybe TRBD1 (6 bases). Deletions cut 1 base from V and 7 bases from J, with 13 bases between. Germline assignment: CDR1 SGHTA and CDR2 FQGNSA. CDR3 size: 14 residues. The CDR3 sequence is CASSLERKGVGYTF. CDR3 nucleotide sequence: TGTGCCAGCAGCTTAGAACGGAAGGGGGTTGGCTACACCTTC.

The V gene is TRBV9, the J gene TRBJ2-7; 7 positions match TRBD1. V gave up 3 bases and J gave up 2 bases; unmatched junction bases: 5. Germline CDR1 is SGDLS and CDR2 is YYNGEE. The CDR3 loop spans 14 amino acids. The CDR3: CASSDRDRTYEQYF. Here the CDR3 DNA reads TGTGCCAGCAGCGACCGGGACAGAACCTACGAGCAGTACTTC.

This clone was detected once. The chain links TRBV19 to TRBJ2-3; the D gene is possibly TRBD2 (7 bases). V lost 4 bases, J lost 6 bases, and 14 bases lay in between. The CDR3 consists of 14 residues. Germline-derived CDR1 and CDR2 are LNHDA and SQIVND (reference sequence). The CDR3 is CASSKGGGLDTQYF. The CDR3, as DNA: TGTGCCAGTAGTAAGGGAGGGGGTTTGGATACGCAGTATTTT.

The chain links TRBV5-1 to TRBJ2-2; possible D gene TRBD2, 5 bases. CDR1 and CDR2 (germline): SGHRS, YFSETQ. This CDR3 region has 13 residues. Trimming left V 2 bases short and J 7 bases short, with 9 bases between. The CDR3 bases are TGCGCCAGCAGCTTAGGACTGAGCGGGGAGCTGTTTTTT. It yields the protein CASSLGLSGELFF.